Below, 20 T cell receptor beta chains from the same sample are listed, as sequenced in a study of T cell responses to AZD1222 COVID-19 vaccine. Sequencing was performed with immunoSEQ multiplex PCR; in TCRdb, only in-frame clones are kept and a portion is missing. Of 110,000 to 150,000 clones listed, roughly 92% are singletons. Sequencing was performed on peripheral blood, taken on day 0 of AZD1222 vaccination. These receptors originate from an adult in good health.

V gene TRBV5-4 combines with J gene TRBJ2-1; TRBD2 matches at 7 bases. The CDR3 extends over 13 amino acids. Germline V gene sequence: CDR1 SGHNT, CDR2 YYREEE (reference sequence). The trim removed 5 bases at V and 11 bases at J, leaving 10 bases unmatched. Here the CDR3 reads CASSSYRDYQQFF. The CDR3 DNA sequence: TGTGCCAGCAGTAGTTACCGGGACTACCAGCAGTTCTTC.

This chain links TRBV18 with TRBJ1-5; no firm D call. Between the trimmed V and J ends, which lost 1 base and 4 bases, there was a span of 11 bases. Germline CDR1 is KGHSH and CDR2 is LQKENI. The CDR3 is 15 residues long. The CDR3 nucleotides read TGTGCCAGCTCACCACAGGGTGGTGGTAATCAGCCCCAGCATTTT. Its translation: CASSPQGGGNQPQHF.

This CDR3 reads CASSQDVRLRSTNEKLFF. The CDR3 nucleotides are TGCGCCAGCAGCCAAGATGTTAGGCTACGATCAACTAATGAAAAACTGTTTTTT. The rearrangement links TRBV4-1 to TRBJ1-4; D gene unclear. Trimming pared 0 bases from V and 0 bases from J, leaving 14 bases between. The CDR3 is 18 residues long. In germline, CDR1 is MGHRA, CDR2 YSYEKL.

The CDR3 DNA is TGTGCCAGTAGTCAGCGGGGGGCTCGAGTAACTGAAGCTTTCTTT. Translated, it gives CASSQRGARVTEAFF. V gene TRBV19 combines with J gene TRBJ1-1, with D possibly being TRBD1 (6 bases). The V and J ends lost 5 bases and 5 bases respectively, with 18 bases between them. Germline CDR1 is LNHDA and CDR2 is SQIVND (reference sequence). The CDR3 extends over 15 amino acids.

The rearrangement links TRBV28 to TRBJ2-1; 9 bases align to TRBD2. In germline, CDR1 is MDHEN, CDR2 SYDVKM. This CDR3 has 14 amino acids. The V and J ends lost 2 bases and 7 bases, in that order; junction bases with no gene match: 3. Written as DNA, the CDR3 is TGTGCCAGCAGTTTAGCGGGAGGGTGGAATGAGCAGTTCTTC. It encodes CASSLAGGWNEQFF.

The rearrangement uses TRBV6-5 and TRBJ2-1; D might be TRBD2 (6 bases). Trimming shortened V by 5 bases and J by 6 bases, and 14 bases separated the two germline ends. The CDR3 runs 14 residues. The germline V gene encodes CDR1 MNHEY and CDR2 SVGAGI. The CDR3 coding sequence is TGTGCCAGCAGTAATCCGGGACTTAGCAATGAGCAGTTCTTC. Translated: CASSNPGLSNEQFF.

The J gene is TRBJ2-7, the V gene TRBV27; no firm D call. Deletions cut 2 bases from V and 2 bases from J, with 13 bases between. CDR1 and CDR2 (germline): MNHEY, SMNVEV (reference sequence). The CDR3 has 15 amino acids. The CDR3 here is CASSLLGTRTYEQYF. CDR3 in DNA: TGTGCCAGCAGTTTACTCGGCACCCGAACCTACGAGCAGTACTTC.

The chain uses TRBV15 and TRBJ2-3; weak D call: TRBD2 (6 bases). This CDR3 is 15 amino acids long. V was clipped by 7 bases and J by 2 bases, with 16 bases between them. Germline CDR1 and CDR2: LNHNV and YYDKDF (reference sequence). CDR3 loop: CATTGSLAPTDTQYF. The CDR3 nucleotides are TGTGCCACCACTGGATCTCTAGCGCCCACAGATACGCAGTATTTT.

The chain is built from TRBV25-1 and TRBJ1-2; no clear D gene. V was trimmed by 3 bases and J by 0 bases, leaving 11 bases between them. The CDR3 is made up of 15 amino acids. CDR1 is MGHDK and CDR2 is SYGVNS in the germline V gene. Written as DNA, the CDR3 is TGTGCCAGCAGTGAGTTTACAGCAGCTAACTATGGCTACACCTTC. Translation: CASSEFTAANYGYTF.

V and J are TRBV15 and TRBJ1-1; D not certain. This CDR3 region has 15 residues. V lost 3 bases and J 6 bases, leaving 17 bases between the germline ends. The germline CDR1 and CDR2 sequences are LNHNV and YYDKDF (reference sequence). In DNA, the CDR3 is TGTGCCACCAGCAGCCCATTGGGGTCCTTGGCTGAAGCTTTCTTT. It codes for CATSSPLGSLAEAFF.

CDR3 bases: TGTGCCAGCAGTGAAGGTGATAGGTCCTACGAGCAGTACTTC. Protein: CASSEGDRSYEQYF. The genes are TRBV6-1 and TRBJ2-7; D gene ambiguous. Germline V CDR1 and CDR2: MNHNS, SASEGT. The CDR3 loop spans 14 amino acids. V shed 1 base and J shed 1 base, with 8 bases lying between them.

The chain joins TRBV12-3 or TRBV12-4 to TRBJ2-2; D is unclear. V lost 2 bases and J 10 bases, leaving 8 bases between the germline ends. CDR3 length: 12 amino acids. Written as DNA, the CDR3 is TGTGCCAGCAGTTTACGAGGCGTGGAGCTGTTTTTT. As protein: CASSLRGVELFF.

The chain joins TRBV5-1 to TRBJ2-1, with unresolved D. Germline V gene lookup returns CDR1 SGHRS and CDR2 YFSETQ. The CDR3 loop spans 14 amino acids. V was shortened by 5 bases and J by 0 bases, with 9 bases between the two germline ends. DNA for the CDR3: TGCGCCAGCAGGGTTACCAGCTCCTACAATGAGCAGTTCTTC. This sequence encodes CASRVTSSYNEQFF.

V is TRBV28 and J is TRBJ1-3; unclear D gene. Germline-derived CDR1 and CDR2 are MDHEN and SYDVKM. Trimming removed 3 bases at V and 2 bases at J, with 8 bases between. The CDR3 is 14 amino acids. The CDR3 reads CASSFSTPGNTIYF. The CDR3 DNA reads TGTGCCAGCAGTTTTTCAACCCCTGGAAACACCATATATTTT.

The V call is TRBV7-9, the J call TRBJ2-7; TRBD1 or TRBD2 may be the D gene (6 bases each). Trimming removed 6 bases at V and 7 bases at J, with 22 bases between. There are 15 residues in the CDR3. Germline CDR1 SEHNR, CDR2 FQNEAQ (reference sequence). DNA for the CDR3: TGTGCCAGCAGTCCCCCGGGACCGGGGGCTGGTGAGCAGTACTTC. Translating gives CASSPPGPGAGEQYF.

Here the CDR3 reads CASSRDSGPGETQYF. The CDR3 DNA is TGTGCCAGCAGCCGGGACAGCGGGCCCGGAGAGACCCAGTACTTC. V and J are TRBV11-2 and TRBJ2-5; D perhaps matches TRBD1 (7 bases). V lost 5 bases and J 4 bases, leaving 17 bases between the germline ends. The CDR3 sequence is 15 residues long. Germline V gene sequence: CDR1 SGHAT, CDR2 FQNNGV.

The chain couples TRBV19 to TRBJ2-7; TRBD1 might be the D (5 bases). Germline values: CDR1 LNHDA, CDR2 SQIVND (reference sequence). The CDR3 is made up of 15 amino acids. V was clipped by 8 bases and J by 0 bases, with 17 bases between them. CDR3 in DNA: TGTGCCAGTCCGCAGGGCCTCAGCCTCTCCTACGAGCAGTACTTC. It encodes CASPQGLSLSYEQYF.

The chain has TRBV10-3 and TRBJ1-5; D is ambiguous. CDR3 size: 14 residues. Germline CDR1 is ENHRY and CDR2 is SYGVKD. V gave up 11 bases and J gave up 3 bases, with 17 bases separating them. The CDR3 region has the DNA TGTGCCTCCCAAGGATCCAGCCTCAATCAGCCCCAGCATTTT. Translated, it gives CASQGSSLNQPQHF.

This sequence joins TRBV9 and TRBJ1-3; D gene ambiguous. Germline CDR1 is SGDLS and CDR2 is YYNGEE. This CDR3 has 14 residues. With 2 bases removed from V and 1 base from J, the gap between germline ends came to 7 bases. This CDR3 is CASSVFESGNTIYF. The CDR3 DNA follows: TGTGCCAGCAGCGTGTTCGAGTCTGGAAACACCATATATTTT. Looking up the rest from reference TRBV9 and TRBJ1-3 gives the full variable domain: DSGVTQTPKHLITATGQRVTLRCSPRSGDLSVYWYQQSLDQGLQFLIQYYNGEERAKGNILERFSAQQFPDLHSELNLSSLELGDSALYFCASSVFESGNTIYFGEGSWLTVV.

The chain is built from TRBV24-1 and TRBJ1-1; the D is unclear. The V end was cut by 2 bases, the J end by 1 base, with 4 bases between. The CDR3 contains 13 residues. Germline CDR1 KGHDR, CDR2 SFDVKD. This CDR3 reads CATSDSRNTEAFF. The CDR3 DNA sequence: TGTGCCACCAGTGATTCGAGGAACACTGAAGCTTTCTTT.